Following are 17 T cell receptor beta chains from one sample sequenced in a study of post-analysis software for immune sequencing data. Points from the study as a whole: Four to six TRBV segments were significantly more frequent in patients than in controls. TRBV5-6, TRBV5-1 and TRBV20-1 were among these segments.

The TCR beta cDNA libraries carried unique molecular identifiers. Each CDR3 protein is one row after TCRdb ran MiXCR on the PCR reads. The data contain some 500,000 distinct CDR3 sequences, around 40% of them seen just once; the ten biggest clones take up around 10%. These receptors' antigens are unknown. Sequenced material: blood. These receptors came from a girl under 18 with multiple sclerosis.

This clonotype was seen only a few times. This rearrangement joins TRBV2 to TRBJ1-1, with D uncertain. The V gene's germline CDR1 is SNHLY and CDR2 FYNNEI. The CDR3 has 15 residues. V was clipped by 0 bases and J by 0 bases, with 8 bases between them. In nucleotides, the CDR3 is TGTGCCAGCAGTGAAGCGAGCTTCATGAACACTGAAGCTTTCTTT. It encodes CASSEASFMNTEAFF.

This clonotype was seen only a few times. CDR3 protein: CSARDRRPQETQYF. CDR3 bases: TGCAGTGCTAGAGACCGACGGCCCCAAGAGACCCAGTACTTC. The V and J genes are TRBV20-1 and TRBJ2-5, with D hard to call. This CDR3 has 14 residues. Trimming pared 0 bases from V and 1 base from J, leaving 9 bases between. Germline V CDR1 and CDR2: DFQATT, SNEGSKA (reference sequence).

This chain links TRBV7-6 with TRBJ2-3; the match to TRBD2 covers 14 bases. Per the germline V gene, CDR1 is SGHVS and CDR2 is FNYEAQ. V shed 2 bases, J shed 0 bases, and the junction held 10 bases outside the gene matches. The CDR3 length is 20 residues. The CDR3 bases are TGTGCCAGCAGCTTACCATCACGACTAGCGGGAGGGCGGAGCACAGATACGCAGTATTTT. This codes for CASSLPSRLAGGRSTDTQYF.

This clonotype was counted only a few times. The rearrangement joins TRBV7-8 to TRBJ2-5; TRBD2 agrees at 16 bases. From germline, CDR1 is SGHVS and CDR2 FQNEAQ. This CDR3 has 19 residues. The V and J ends lost 1 base and 1 base, in that order; junction bases with no gene match: 6. CDR3 loop: CASSLVTGLAGGGQETQYF. The CDR3 DNA follows: TGTGCCAGCAGCTTAGTTACGGGACTAGCGGGAGGGGGCCAAGAGACCCAGTACTTC.

The table lists this clonotype with a few counts. The chain couples TRBV5-1 to TRBJ2-6; no clear D gene. Trimming pared 1 base from V and 0 bases from J, leaving 11 bases between. The CDR3 consists of 17 residues. Germline lookup yields CDR1 SGHRS and CDR2 YFSETQ. The CDR3 reads CASSLNAPGSGANVLTF. CDR3 bases: TGCGCCAGCAGCTTGAACGCCCCTGGCTCTGGGGCCAACGTCCTGACTTTC.

In its sample, this clonotype was seen a few times. The chain links TRBV7-3 to TRBJ2-5; possibly TRBD2 for D (6 bases). V gave up 1 base and J gave up 2 bases, with 17 bases separating them. Germline loops: CDR1 SGHTA, CDR2 FQGTGA. This CDR3 comprises 17 residues. CDR3 DNA: TGTGCCAGCAGCTTAAAGGGCCTAGCGCACGCGCAAGAGACCCAGTACTTC. This sequence encodes CASSLKGLAHAQETQYF. Filled out from reference TRBV7-3 and TRBJ2-5, the complete variable domain reads GAGVSQTPSNKVTEKGKYVELRCDPISGHTALYWYRQSLGQGPEFLIYFQGTGAADDSGLPNDRFFAVRPEGSVSTLKIQRTERGDSAVYLCASSLKGLAHAQETQYFGPGTRLLVL.

The table lists this clonotype with a few counts. This chain links TRBV29-1 with TRBJ2-5, with D hard to call. The CDR3 extends over 12 amino acids. The germline gives CDR1 SQVTM, CDR2 ANQGSEA. Between the trimmed V and J ends, which lost 4 bases and 3 bases, there was a span of 9 bases. CDR3 in amino acids: CSVGFGKETQYF. As DNA, the CDR3 is TGCAGCGTTGGTTTTGGTAAAGAGACCCAGTACTTC. The variable domain in full, completed from reference TRBV29-1 and TRBJ2-5, reads SAVISQKPSRDICQRGTSLTIQCQVDSQVTMMFWYRQQPGQSLTLIATANQGSEATYESGFVIDKFPISRPNLTFSTLTVSNMSPEDSSIYLCSVGFGKETQYFGPGTRLLVL.

The rearrangement uses TRBV28 and TRBJ1-1; a possible D gene is TRBD1 (5 bases). Germline V CDR1 and CDR2: MDHEN, SYDVKM. CDR3 size: 12 residues. V was clipped by 6 bases and J by 7 bases, with 12 bases between them. CDR3 sequence (DNA): TGTGCCAGCAGCTATGGGGCCGGTGAAGCTTTCTTT. Its translation: CASSYGAGEAFF.

The chain combines TRBV20-1 with TRBJ2-1; TRBD2 agrees at 8 bases. V trimming: 6 bases; J trimming: 8 bases; junction bases outside the gene matches: 12. Per the germline V gene, CDR1 is DFQATT and CDR2 is SNEGSKA (reference sequence). The CDR3 extends over 14 amino acids. As DNA, the CDR3 is TGCAGTGCGATTCGGGAGGGCCGTATCTATGAGCAGTTCTTC. Its translation: CSAIREGRIYEQFF.

The rearrangement uses TRBV9 and TRBJ2-7; TRBD2 matches 12 bases. This CDR3 has 16 amino acids. Trimming took 4 bases from V and 3 from J; bases not matched to a gene: 8. Germline V CDR1 and CDR2: SGDLS, YYNGEE. The CDR3 DNA follows: TGTGCCAGCAGCCCACGGCTAGCGGGAGGGTACTACGAGCAGTACTTC. Its translation: CASSPRLAGGYYEQYF.

This clonotype was picked up a small number of times. The J gene is TRBJ2-5, the V gene TRBV10-3, with 8 bases aligning to TRBD2. Germline assignment: CDR1 ENHRY and CDR2 SYGVKD. J gave up 1 base and V 6 bases, and 7 bases lay outside the gene matches. The CDR3 is 15 residues long. CDR3 in amino acids: CAISTSGSRQETQYF. CDR3 sequence (DNA): TGTGCCATCAGCACCAGCGGGAGTCGCCAAGAGACCCAGTACTTC.

The V and J genes are TRBV27 and TRBJ2-1; D not certain. CDR1 MNHEY and CDR2 SMNVEV come from the germline V gene (reference sequence). V lost 8 bases and J 13 bases, leaving 18 bases between the germline ends. This CDR3 has 12 amino acids. The CDR3 DNA reads TGTGCCAGCGGCTACCCCCAGGAGACCCAGTTCTTC. This gives the protein CASGYPQETQFF.

A single count supports this clonotype. The chain couples TRBV9 to TRBJ1-2; D might be TRBD1 (5 bases). Germline V gives CDR1 SGDLS, CDR2 YYNGEE. The CDR3 loop spans 16 amino acids. V was pared by 7 bases and J by 4 bases, with 23 bases between. This CDR3 is CASGESLRGVGYGYTF. The CDR3 DNA follows: TGTGCCAGCGGCGAGAGCCTGAGAGGGGTCGGCTATGGCTACACCTTC.

This chain links TRBV6-6 with TRBJ1-4; D unresolved. CDR3 length: 17 amino acids. Deletions cut 2 bases from V and 1 base from J, with 14 bases between. Germline CDR1 MNHNY, CDR2 SVGAGI (reference sequence). CDR3: CASSYTGLSLTNEKLFF. The DNA for the CDR3 is TGTGCCAGCAGTTACACCGGACTGTCCCTAACTAATGAAAAACTGTTTTTT.

This clonotype was counted between two and nine times. The chain employs TRBV7-3 and TRBJ2-3, with D perhaps matching TRBD1 (6 bases). The CDR3 loop spans 13 amino acids. Germline V lookup: CDR1 SGHTA, CDR2 FQGTGA. V was shortened by 3 bases and J by 4 bases, with 8 bases between the two germline ends. Written as DNA, the CDR3 is TGTGCCAGCAGCTTCACAGGGTCAGATACGCAGTATTTT. It encodes CASSFTGSDTQYF. Full variable domain (rest looked up from reference TRBV7-3 and TRBJ2-3): GAGVSQTPSNKVTEKGKYVELRCDPISGHTALYWYRQSLGQGPEFLIYFQGTGAADDSGLPNDRFFAVRPEGSVSTLKIQRTERGDSAVYLCASSFTGSDTQYFGPGTRLTVL.

The V and J genes are TRBV7-2 and TRBJ1-1; possible D gene TRBD1, 6 bases. CDR1 is SGHTA, CDR2 FQGNSA, per germline. The CDR3 extends over 12 amino acids. Trimming removed 5 bases at V and 8 bases at J, with 12 bases between. CDR3 amino acids: CASSPSDREAFF. CDR3 in DNA: TGTGCCAGCAGCCCTAGCGACAGGGAAGCTTTCTTT. The full variable domain, in which reference TRBV7-2 and TRBJ1-1 provide the parts outside the CDR3, is GAGVSQSPSNKVTEKGKDVELRCDPISGHTALYWYRQSLGQGLEFLIYFQGNSAPDKSGLPSDRFSAERTGGSVSTLTIQRTQQEDSAVYLCASSPSDREAFFGQGTRLTVV.

CDR3 amino acids: CAWSVGLGTEAFF. The CDR3 bases are TGTGCCTGGAGTGTTGGGTTGGGCACTGAAGCTTTCTTT. The chain is built from TRBV30 and TRBJ1-1; no clear D gene. Per the germline V gene, CDR1 is GTSNPN and CDR2 is SVGIG (reference sequence). The CDR3 has 13 amino acids. Trimming took off 0 bases at V and 4 bases at J, with 9 bases between the two ends.